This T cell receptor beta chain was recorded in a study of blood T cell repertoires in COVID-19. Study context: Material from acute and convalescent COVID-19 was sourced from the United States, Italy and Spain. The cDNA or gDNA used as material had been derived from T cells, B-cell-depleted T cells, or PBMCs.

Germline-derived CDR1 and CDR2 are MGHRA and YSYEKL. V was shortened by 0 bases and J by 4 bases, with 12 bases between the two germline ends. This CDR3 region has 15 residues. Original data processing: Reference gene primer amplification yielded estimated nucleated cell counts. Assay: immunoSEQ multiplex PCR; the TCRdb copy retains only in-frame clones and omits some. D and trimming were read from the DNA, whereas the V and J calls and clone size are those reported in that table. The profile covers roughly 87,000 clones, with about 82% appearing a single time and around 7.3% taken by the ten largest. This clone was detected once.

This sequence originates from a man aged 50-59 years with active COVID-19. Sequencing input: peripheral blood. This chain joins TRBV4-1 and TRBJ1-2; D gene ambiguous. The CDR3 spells CASSQDQPGSYGYTF. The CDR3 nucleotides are TGCGCCAGCAGCCAAGATCAACCGGGGTCCTATGGCTACACCTTC.